Below are 29 T cell receptor beta chains sequenced from a single sample in a study of T cell responses to AZD1222 COVID-19 vaccine listed by TCRdb under 2021. To prepare the library, the immunoSEQ multiplex PCR assay was applied. The table comes from immuneACCESS by way of TCRdb, which keeps in-frame sequences with V and J called. Part of the clones is missing from these tables; in studies checked, under half for an unresolved V gene and the rest for unknown reasons. The sample table holds about 110,000 clones, of which approximately 85% were seen once. Roughly 13% of the sample rests with the top ten. The sample's time point label is to be understood as: baseline before first vaccination. In light of the paper, this sample's treatment or condition label describes: meningococcal conjugate vaccine given as trial control. The input for sequencing was peripheral blood, taken on day 0 of MenACWY control vaccination. The receptors were gathered from an adult in good health.

The genes are TRBV2 and TRBJ1-5; TRBD1 aligns across 9 bases. The CDR3 spans 14 residues. Germline V gives CDR1 SNHLY, CDR2 FYNNEI. Losses at the gene ends were 3 bases for V and 7 bases for J; bases not matched to a gene: 4. DNA for the CDR3: TGTGCCAGCAGTGAGGACAGGGGAATACAGCCCCAGCATTTT. Translation: CASSEDRGIQPQHF.

This chain connects TRBV28 to TRBJ2-7; TRBD1 matches 7 bases. From germline, CDR1 is MDHEN and CDR2 SYDVKM. There are 13 residues in the CDR3. V shed 8 bases and J 9 bases; nucleotides not matched to a gene: 13. The CDR3 sequence: CASGYRGPKGQYF. The CDR3 nucleotides are TGTGCCAGCGGGTACAGGGGCCCGAAGGGGCAGTACTTC.

This clone was counted at least ten times. The V and J genes are TRBV9 and TRBJ2-7; either TRBD1 or TRBD2 may fit D (6 bases each). V lost 4 bases and J lost 10, with 15 bases in between. Germline V gene lookup returns CDR1 SGDLS and CDR2 YYNGEE. The CDR3 spans 12 residues. Written as DNA, the CDR3 is TGTGCCAGCAGCCCAAGGGGGGAGGTACAGTACTTC. Protein sequence: CASSPRGEVQYF.

This sequence joins TRBV30 and TRBJ1-4, with D possibly matching TRBD1 (5 bases). The CDR3 runs 15 residues. Germline CDR1 and CDR2: GTSNPN and SVGIG (reference sequence). V lost 0 bases to trimming and J lost 8 bases, with 16 bases between them. In DNA, the CDR3 is TGTGCCTGGAGTGTAATTGGGGGAATCGGGGAAAAACTGTTTTTT. Its protein product is CAWSVIGGIGEKLFF.

The chain carries TRBV10-3 and TRBJ2-7; a weak D match, TRBD2 (6 bases). Germline V gene data show CDR1 as ENHRY and CDR2 as SYGVKD. V lost 10 bases, J lost 1 base, and 17 bases lay in between. This CDR3 contains 14 residues. The CDR3 sequence: CATAARDSSYEQYF. In nucleotides, the CDR3 is TGTGCCACCGCGGCCCGGGACTCTTCCTACGAGCAGTACTTC.

This chain joins TRBV18 and TRBJ2-1; D is unclear. The length of the CDR3 is 12 residues. Germline CDR1 is KGHSH and CDR2 is LQKENI. Trimming left V 6 bases short and J 7 bases short, with 10 bases between. The CDR3 sequence is CASSPARNEQFF. The DNA for the CDR3 is TGTGCCAGCTCCCCGGCACGGAATGAGCAGTTCTTC. Using reference TRBV18 and TRBJ2-1 for the parts outside the CDR3, the full variable domain is NAGVMQNPRHLVRRRGQEARLRCSPMKGHSHVYWYRQLPEEGLKFMVYLQKENIIDESGMPKERFSAEFPKEGPSILRIQQVVRGDSAAYFCASSPARNEQFFGPGTRLTVL.

The chain couples TRBV4-2 to TRBJ2-1, with D possibly matching TRBD1 (6 bases). This CDR3 has 16 amino acids. Germline V gives CDR1 LGHNA, CDR2 YNFKEQ. V was cut by 1 base and J by 7 bases, with 17 bases left in between. The CDR3 DNA follows: TGTGCCAGCAGCCAAGTACACACAGCTGGGACAAATGAGCAGTTCTTC. Amino acid sequence: CASSQVHTAGTNEQFF.

The rearrangement links TRBV5-1 to TRBJ1-2; D unclear. The CDR3 spans 13 residues. Trimming left V 5 bases short and J 2 bases short, with 10 bases between. CDR1 is SGHRS and CDR2 is YFSETQ in the germline V gene. The DNA of the CDR3 is TGCGCCAGCAGACTCACAGACAACTATGGCTACACCTTC. Translating gives CASRLTDNYGYTF.

The gene calls are TRBV28 and TRBJ1-2; D gene ambiguous. The V end lost 4 bases, the J end lost 4 bases, and 7 bases lay between the germline ends. The CDR3 totals 12 residues. Germline CDR1 is MDHEN and CDR2 is SYDVKM. CDR3 residues: CASSSLFYGYTF. In DNA form, the CDR3 reads TGTGCCAGCAGTTCTCTCTTCTATGGCTACACCTTC.

This chain joins TRBV5-1 and TRBJ1-1, with D perhaps TRBD1 (5 bases). Germline CDR1 SGHRS, CDR2 YFSETQ. The V end was cut by 2 bases, the J end by 3 bases, with 14 bases between. The CDR3 has 15 residues. CDR3 DNA: TGCGCCAGCAGCTTCGGTGGATTGGGGGACACTGAAGCTTTCTTT. Residues: CASSFGGLGDTEAFF.

V is TRBV6-5 and J is TRBJ2-7, with TRBD1 as a possible D gene (6 bases). V was clipped by 6 bases and J by 4 bases, with 13 bases between them. The CDR3 covers 13 residues. Germline values: CDR1 MNHEY, CDR2 SVGAGI. The CDR3 sequence is CASRNGQLYEQYF. In DNA form, the CDR3 reads TGTGCCAGCAGGAACGGACAGCTTTACGAGCAGTACTTC.

This clone was detected only a few times. This chain connects TRBV5-6 to TRBJ2-2; D unresolved. The germline V and J ends were trimmed by 3 bases and 1 base, with 19 bases remaining between them. This CDR3 spans 18 amino acids. The germline gives CDR1 SGHDT, CDR2 YYEEEE. The CDR3 sequence: CASSSMKRNHRNTGELFF. The CDR3, as DNA: TGTGCCAGCAGCTCCATGAAACGAAACCACCGGAACACCGGGGAGCTGTTTTTT.

The genes are TRBV11-2 and TRBJ1-5; D possibly corresponds to TRBD1 (6 bases). V was clipped by 1 base and J by 1 base, with 14 bases between them. The CDR3 length is 17 residues. Germline V gives CDR1 SGHAT, CDR2 FQNNGV. The CDR3 DNA reads TGTGCCAGCAGCTTAGGGATCTCGGGGGCCAGCAATCAGCCCCAGCATTTT. Translated: CASSLGISGASNQPQHF.

This sequence joins TRBV28 and TRBJ2-1; TRBD2 matches at 10 bases. The V gene's germline CDR1 is MDHEN and CDR2 SYDVKM. V trimming: 2 bases; J trimming: 9 bases; junction bases outside the gene matches: 10. The CDR3 length is 16 residues. CDR3 DNA: TGTGCCAGCAGTTTAATTGGTTTAGCGGGAGGAACTGAGCAGTTCTTC. It is translated as CASSLIGLAGGTEQFF.

The chain is built from TRBV4-3 and TRBJ2-1; D not certain. Germline CDR1 is LGHNA and CDR2 is YSLEER. V gave up 0 bases and J gave up 4 bases, with 13 bases separating them. CDR3 length: 16 amino acids. CDR3 residues: CASSQDLSGRYNEQFF. The CDR3 nucleotides are TGCGCCAGCAGCCAAGATTTGTCCGGCAGGTACAATGAGCAGTTCTTC.

The rearrangement joins TRBV25-1 to TRBJ2-3; D is perhaps TRBD1 (6 bases). V lost 9 bases to trimming and J lost 2 bases, with 12 bases between them. Germline loops: CDR1 MGHDK, CDR2 SYGVNS. The CDR3 has 13 residues. The CDR3 bases are TGTGCCAGTCGGACAGACGCCACAGATACGCAGTATTTT. It encodes CASRTDATDTQYF.

The chain couples TRBV7-8 to TRBJ2-7; D is ambiguous. Trimming took 1 base from V and 9 from J, leaving 16 bases between them. This CDR3 region has 14 residues. Germline CDR1 is SGHVS and CDR2 is FQNEAQ. The CDR3 loop reads CASSLEGPRSGQYF. CDR3 coding DNA: TGTGCCAGCAGCTTAGAGGGTCCCCGATCGGGGCAGTACTTC.

The chain has TRBV19 and TRBJ2-7; 8 bases agree with TRBD2. CDR1 and CDR2 (germline): LNHDA, SQIVND (reference sequence). CDR3 length equals 13 residues. J was trimmed by 8 bases and V by 4 bases; bases with no gene match: 7. The CDR3 nucleotides are TGTGCCAGTAGTAAGGGGCGGGAGGATCAGCAGTACTTC. Its translation: CASSKGREDQQYF.

The rearrangement uses TRBV7-3 and TRBJ1-6, with D unresolved. V shed 0 bases and J shed 8 bases, with 5 bases lying between them. Germline-derived CDR1 and CDR2 are SGHTA and FQGTGA. The CDR3 sequence is 13 residues long. The CDR3 sequence is CASSLTRYSPLHF. CDR3 sequence (DNA): TGTGCCAGCAGCTTAACGAGGTATTCACCCCTCCACTTT.

The chain uses TRBV19 and TRBJ1-6; no definite D call. The CDR3 spans 16 residues. Germline CDR1 LNHDA, CDR2 SQIVND (reference sequence). V was cut by 4 bases and J by 3 bases, with 13 bases left in between. CDR3 nucleotide sequence: TGTGCCAGTAGTACCTCGACCGGACTCTATAATTCACCCCTCCACTTT. This gives the protein CASSTSTGLYNSPLHF.

The J gene is TRBJ1-5, the V gene TRBV7-2; D is unresolved. Trimming took off 1 base at V and 2 bases at J, with 18 bases between the two ends. Germline loops: CDR1 SGHTA, CDR2 FQGNSA. CDR3 length equals 18 residues. The CDR3 region has the DNA TGTGCCAGCAGCTTAGTGGGGATAAAAGGTTTCCGCAATCAGCCCCAGCATTTT. Protein product: CASSLVGIKGFRNQPQHF.

This sequence joins TRBV20-1 and TRBJ1-1; no clear D gene. Germline V gene data show CDR1 as DFQATT and CDR2 as SNEGSKA (reference sequence). This CDR3 has 11 amino acids. The ends were cut back, 0 bases at V and 8 bases at J, with 7 bases in the middle. CDR3 protein: CSARDWIEAFF. CDR3 in DNA: TGCAGTGCTAGAGATTGGATAGAAGCTTTCTTT.

The rearrangement joins TRBV11-2 to TRBJ2-1; D perhaps matches TRBD2 (6 bases). Trimming stripped 1 base from V and 9 bases from J, with 16 bases between. This CDR3 comprises 15 residues. Germline assignment: CDR1 SGHAT and CDR2 FQNNGV. The CDR3 sequence is CASSLVIAGKAEQFF. The CDR3 nucleotides read TGTGCCAGCAGCTTAGTTATTGCGGGGAAGGCTGAGCAGTTCTTC.

The chain joins TRBV7-2 to TRBJ1-2; 7 bases fit TRBD1. CDR3 length: 13 amino acids. After removal of 5 bases from V and 8 bases from J, the junction contained 8 bases not matched to a gene. Per germline, CDR1 SGHTA and CDR2 FQGNSA. CDR3 protein: CASSANRGGGYTF. In DNA form, the CDR3 reads TGTGCCAGCAGCGCAAACAGGGGAGGAGGCTACACCTTC. The full variable domain, in which reference TRBV7-2 and TRBJ1-2 provide the parts outside the CDR3, is GAGVSQSPSNKVTEKGKDVELRCDPISGHTALYWYRQSLGQGLEFLIYFQGNSAPDKSGLPSDRFSAERTGGSVSTLTIQRTQQEDSAVYLCASSANRGGGYTFGSGTRLTVV.

The chain recombines TRBV7-3 with TRBJ2-5; 8 bases align to TRBD2. This CDR3 comprises 15 residues. Per germline, CDR1 SGHTA and CDR2 FQGTGA. Trimming cost V 5 bases and J 5 bases; bases outside gene matches: 10. The CDR3 nucleotides read TGTGCCAGCAGCGATCTCGGGGGCGGGAGGGAGACCCAGTACTTC. As protein: CASSDLGGGRETQYF.

J is TRBJ2-3 and V is TRBV7-9; 12 bases agree with TRBD2. The CDR3 length is 15 residues. With 1 base clipped from V and 4 bases from J, the junction kept 0 bases outside the gene matches. CDR1 is SEHNR, CDR2 FQNEAQ, per germline (reference sequence). The CDR3 region has the DNA TGTGCCAGCAGCTTAGGACTAGCGGGGGCAGATACGCAGTATTTT. Protein sequence: CASSLGLAGADTQYF.

This clone was counted between two and nine times. The chain employs TRBV14 and TRBJ2-7, with D unclear. CDR1 and CDR2 (germline): SGHDN, FVKESK. With 0 bases removed from V and 3 bases from J, the gap between germline ends came to 9 bases. This CDR3 is built from 14 residues. The CDR3 loop reads CASSQDIGRYEQYF. The CDR3 coding sequence is TGTGCCAGCAGCCAAGATATAGGCCGCTACGAGCAGTACTTC.

The chain combines TRBV14 with TRBJ1-3; TRBD1 aligns across 7 bases. This CDR3 has 18 residues. V was clipped by 3 bases and J by 8 bases; unmatched bases: 19. In germline, CDR1 is SGHDN, CDR2 FVKESK. CDR3 coding DNA: TGTGCCAGCAGCCACCCGACCCTCAGACAGGGCGGAAGAGACACCATATATTTT. Encoded protein: CASSHPTLRQGGRDTIYF.

This rearrangement joins TRBV6-5 to TRBJ1-1, with a tentative D call TRBD1 (6 bases). Per germline, CDR1 MNHEY and CDR2 SVGAGI. Trimming pared 7 bases from V and 1 base from J, leaving 10 bases between. This CDR3 region has 13 residues. In DNA form, the CDR3 reads TGTGCCAGCAAGGGGGTTTGGAACACTGAAGCTTTCTTT. Translation gives CASKGVWNTEAFF.